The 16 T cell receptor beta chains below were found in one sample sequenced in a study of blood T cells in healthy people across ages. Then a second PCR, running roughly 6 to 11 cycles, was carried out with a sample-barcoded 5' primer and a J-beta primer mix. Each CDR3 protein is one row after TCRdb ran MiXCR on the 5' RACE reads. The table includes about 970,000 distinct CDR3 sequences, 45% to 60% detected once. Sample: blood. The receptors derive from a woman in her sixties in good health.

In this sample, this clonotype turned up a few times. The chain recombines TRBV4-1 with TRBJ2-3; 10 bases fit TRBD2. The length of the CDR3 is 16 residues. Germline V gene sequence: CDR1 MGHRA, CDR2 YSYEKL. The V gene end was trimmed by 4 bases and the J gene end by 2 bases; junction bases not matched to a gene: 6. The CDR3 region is CASSRPTSGSTDTQYF. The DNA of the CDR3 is TGCGCCAGCAGCCGCCCGACTAGCGGGTCCACAGATACGCAGTATTTT.

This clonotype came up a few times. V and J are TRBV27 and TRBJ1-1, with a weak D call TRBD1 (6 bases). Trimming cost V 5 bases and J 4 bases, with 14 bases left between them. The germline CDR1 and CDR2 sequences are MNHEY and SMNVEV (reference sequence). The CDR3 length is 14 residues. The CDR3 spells CASSVGTGTTEAFF. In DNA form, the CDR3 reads TGTGCCAGCAGTGTAGGAACAGGGACCACTGAAGCTTTCTTT.

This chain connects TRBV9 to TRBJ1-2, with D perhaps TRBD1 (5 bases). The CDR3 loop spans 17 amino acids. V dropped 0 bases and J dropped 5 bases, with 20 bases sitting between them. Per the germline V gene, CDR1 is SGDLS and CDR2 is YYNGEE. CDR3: CASSVGKGRPQQYGYTF. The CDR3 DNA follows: TGTGCCAGCAGCGTAGGGAAGGGGCGACCGCAACAATATGGCTACACCTTC.

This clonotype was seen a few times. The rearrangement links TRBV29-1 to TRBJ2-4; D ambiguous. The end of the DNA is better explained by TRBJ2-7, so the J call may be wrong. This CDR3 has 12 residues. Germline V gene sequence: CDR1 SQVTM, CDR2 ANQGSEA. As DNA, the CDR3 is TGCAGCGCCTCTAGTTCAGCGAACGAGCAGTACTTC. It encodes CSASSSANEQYF.

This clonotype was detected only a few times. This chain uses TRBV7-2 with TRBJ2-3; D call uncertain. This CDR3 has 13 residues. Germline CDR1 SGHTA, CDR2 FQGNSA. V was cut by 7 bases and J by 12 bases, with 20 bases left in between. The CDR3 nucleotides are TGTGCCAGCACGGAGCGTGTGATTGGCCAACAGTATTTT. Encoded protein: CASTERVIGQQYF. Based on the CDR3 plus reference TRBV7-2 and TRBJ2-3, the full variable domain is GAGVSQSPSNKVTEKGKDVELRCDPISGHTALYWYRQSLGQGLEFLIYFQGNSAPDKSGLPSDRFSAERTGGSVSTLTIQRTQQEDSAVYLCASTERVIGQQYFGPGTRLTVL.

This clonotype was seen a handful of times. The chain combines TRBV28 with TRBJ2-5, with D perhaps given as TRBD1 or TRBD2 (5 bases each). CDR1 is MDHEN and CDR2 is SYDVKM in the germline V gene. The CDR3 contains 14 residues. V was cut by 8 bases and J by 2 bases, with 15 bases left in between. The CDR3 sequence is CASRLGWGQETQYF. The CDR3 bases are TGTGCCAGCCGACTGGGGTGGGGGCAAGAGACCCAGTACTTC.

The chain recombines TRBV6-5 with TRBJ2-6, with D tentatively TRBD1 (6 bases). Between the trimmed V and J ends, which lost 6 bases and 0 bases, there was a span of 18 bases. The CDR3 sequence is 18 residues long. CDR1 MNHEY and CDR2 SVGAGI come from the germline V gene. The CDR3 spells CASSLTGTTSSGANVLTF. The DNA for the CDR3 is TGTGCCAGCAGCCTCACCGGGACAACCAGCTCTGGGGCCAACGTCCTGACTTTC.

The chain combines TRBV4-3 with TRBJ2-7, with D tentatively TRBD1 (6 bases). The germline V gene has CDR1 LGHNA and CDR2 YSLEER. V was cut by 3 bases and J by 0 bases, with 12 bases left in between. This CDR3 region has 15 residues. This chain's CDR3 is CASSQGRGFSYEQYF. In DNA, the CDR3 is TGCGCCAGCAGCCAGGGCAGGGGTTTCTCCTACGAGCAGTACTTC.

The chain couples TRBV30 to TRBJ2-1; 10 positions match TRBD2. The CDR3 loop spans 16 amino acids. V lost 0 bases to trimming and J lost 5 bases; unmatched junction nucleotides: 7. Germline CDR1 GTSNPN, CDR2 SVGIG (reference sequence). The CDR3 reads CAWSVLSGRVNNEQFF. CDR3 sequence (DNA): TGTGCCTGGAGTGTACTGAGCGGGAGGGTAAACAATGAGCAGTTCTTC.

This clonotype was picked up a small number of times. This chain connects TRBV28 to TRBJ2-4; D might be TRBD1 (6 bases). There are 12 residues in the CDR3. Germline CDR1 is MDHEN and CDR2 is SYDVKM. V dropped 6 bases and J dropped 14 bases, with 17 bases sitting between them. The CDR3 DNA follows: TGTGCCAGCAGCACCGACAGGTGGAGGAAGTACTTC. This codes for CASSTDRWRKYF.

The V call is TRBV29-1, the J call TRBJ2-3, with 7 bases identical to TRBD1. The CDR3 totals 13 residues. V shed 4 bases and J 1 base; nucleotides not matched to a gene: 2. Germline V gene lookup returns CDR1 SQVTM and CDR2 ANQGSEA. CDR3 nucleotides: TGCAGCGTTGCCGGACAGGGCACAGATACGCAGTATTTT. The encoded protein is CSVAGQGTDTQYF.

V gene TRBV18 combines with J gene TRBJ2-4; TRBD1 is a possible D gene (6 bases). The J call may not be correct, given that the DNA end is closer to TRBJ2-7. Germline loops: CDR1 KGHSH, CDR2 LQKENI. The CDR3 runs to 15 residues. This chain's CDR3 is CASSLQGRLGYEQYF. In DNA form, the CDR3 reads TGTGCCAGCTCACTACAGGGACGGCTCGGCTACGAGCAGTACTTC.

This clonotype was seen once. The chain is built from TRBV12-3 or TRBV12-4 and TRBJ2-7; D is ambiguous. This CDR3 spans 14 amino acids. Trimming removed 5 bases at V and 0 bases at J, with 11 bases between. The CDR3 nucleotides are TGTGCCAGCAGTCCCGACTCGGCCTCCTACGAGCAGTACTTC. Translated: CASSPDSASYEQYF.

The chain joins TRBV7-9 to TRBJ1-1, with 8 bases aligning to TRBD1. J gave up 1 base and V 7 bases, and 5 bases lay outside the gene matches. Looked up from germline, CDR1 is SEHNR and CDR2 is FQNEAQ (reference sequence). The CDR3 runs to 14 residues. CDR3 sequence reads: CASNFGQGNTEAFF. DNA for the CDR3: TGTGCCAGCAACTTCGGACAGGGGAACACTGAAGCTTTCTTT.

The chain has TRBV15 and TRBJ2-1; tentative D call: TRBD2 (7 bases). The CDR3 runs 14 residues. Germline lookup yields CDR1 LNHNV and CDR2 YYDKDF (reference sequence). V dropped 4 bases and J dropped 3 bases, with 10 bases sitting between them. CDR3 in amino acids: CATSKGGSYNEQFF. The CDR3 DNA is TGTGCCACCAGCAAGGGGGGGAGCTACAATGAGCAGTTCTTC.

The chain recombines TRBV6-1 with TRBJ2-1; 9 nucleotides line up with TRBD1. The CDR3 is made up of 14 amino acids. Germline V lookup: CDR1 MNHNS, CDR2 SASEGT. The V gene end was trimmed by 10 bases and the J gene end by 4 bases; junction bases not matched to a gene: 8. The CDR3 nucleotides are TGTGCCACCCACCTGGGACAGGGATACAATGAGCAGTTCTTC. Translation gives CATHLGQGYNEQFF.